This T cell receptor beta chain was captured in a study of Ad26.COV2.S vaccination and SARS-CoV-2 variants. Measured with immunoSEQ multiplex PCR; TCRdb has only the in-frame clones, and not every one. The sample yields 360,000 or so clones, around 90% seen once. Treatment in this sample: 19 received Ad26.COV2.S at low or high dose, single or two shots; five or six received placebo; per-sample allocation not given. The study sampled participants on day 63 after the first vaccine or placebo injection. From germline, CDR1 is SGHVS and CDR2 FQNEAQ. The CDR3 length is 17 residues. The V segment lost 1 base and the J segment 5 bases; nucleotides outside the gene matches: 8. A few counts support this clone.

The chain employs TRBV7-8 and TRBJ2-2; 9 bases map to TRBD1. The material was peripheral blood, obtained in a trial of Ad26.COV2.S vaccine versus placebo. The receptor was derived from a person aged 18-60 years who received the Ad26.COV2.S COVID-19 vaccine or a placebo. CDR3 sequence: CASSLGIGQGRTGELFF. The CDR3 DNA sequence: TGTGCCAGCAGCTTAGGAATTGGACAGGGGCGGACCGGGGAGCTGTTTTTT.